This T cell receptor beta chain was retrieved from a study of human T cells and chemical hapten exposure. Background on the study: For sensitization, 2% DPC was applied to a roughly 2 cm by roughly 2 cm patch of upper inner arm skin. Findings and limits, study-wide: Following DPC sensitization, TCRs present above 1 in 1000 frequency showed no change.

The CDR3 sequence is 14 residues long. In germline, CDR1 is SGHTA, CDR2 FQGNSA. Between the trimmed V and J ends, which lost 5 bases and 0 bases, there was a span of 9 bases. Time point here: pre-sensitization, week 0. The sample's treatment: therapeutic diphenylcyclopropenone sensitization with weekly scalp DPC. Unfractionated whole blood was the source from which total RNA was extracted. As handled by the study authors: Samples held a median of roughly 100,000 TCRs, range roughly 23,224–700,000. A single record per CDR3 protein comes from TCRdb applying MiXCR to the RACE reads. TCRdb's processing, not the study's, gives the V and J calls here. The sample shows around 120,000 distinct CDR3 sequences, about 13% of them seen only once. This clonotype was detected only a few times. The antigen remains undetermined.

This sequence was found in a woman aged 18 to 35 with alopecia areata. Some clones in this sample may be carry-over from other donors' samples. The chain carries TRBV7-2 and TRBJ2-3; unclear D gene. The specimen was whole blood, collected in connection with sensitization to the hapten diphenylcyclopropenone (DPC). The CDR3 nucleotides are TGTGCCAGCAGCCAGATGGCTAGCACAGATACGCAGTATTTT. Translated, it gives CASSQMASTDTQYF.